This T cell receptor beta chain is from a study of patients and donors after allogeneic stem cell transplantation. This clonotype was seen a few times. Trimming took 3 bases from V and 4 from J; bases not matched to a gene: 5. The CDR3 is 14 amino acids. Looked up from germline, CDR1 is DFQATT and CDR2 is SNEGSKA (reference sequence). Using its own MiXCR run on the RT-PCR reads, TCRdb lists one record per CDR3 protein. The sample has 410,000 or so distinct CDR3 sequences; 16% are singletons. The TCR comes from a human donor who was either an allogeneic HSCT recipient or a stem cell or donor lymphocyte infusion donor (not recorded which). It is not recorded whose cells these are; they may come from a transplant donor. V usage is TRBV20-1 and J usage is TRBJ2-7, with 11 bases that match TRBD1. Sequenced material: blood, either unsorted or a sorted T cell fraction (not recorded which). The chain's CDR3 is CSARGQGVVYEQYF. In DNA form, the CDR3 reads TGCAGTGCTAGGGGACAGGGGGTGGTTTACGAGCAGTACTTC.